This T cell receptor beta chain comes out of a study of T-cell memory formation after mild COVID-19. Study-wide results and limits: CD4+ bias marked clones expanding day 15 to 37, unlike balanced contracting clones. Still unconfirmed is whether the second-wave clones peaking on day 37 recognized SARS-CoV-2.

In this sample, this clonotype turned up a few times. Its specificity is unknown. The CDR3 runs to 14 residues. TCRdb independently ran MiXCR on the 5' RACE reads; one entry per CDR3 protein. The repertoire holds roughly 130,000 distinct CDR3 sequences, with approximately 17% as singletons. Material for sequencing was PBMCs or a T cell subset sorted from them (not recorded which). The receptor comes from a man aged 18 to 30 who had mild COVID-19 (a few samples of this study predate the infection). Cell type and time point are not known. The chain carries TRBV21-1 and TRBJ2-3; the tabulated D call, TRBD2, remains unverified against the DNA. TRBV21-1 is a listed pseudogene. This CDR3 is CASSTRDSEWGQYF. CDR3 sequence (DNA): TGTGCCAGCAGCACCCGGGACTCCGAGTGGGGGCAGTATTTT.